The 12 T cell receptor beta chains in this list originate from one sample, sequenced in a study of T-cell memory formation after mild COVID-19. TCRdb reanalysed the 5' RACE reads using MiXCR and keeps one entry per CDR3 protein. Of hundreds of thousands of distinct CDR3 sequences listed, about 20% were seen once; the top ten hold 8.4%. The sequenced sample was PBMCs or a T cell subset sorted from them (not recorded which). The receptors were sampled from an adult woman who had mild COVID-19 (a few samples of this study predate the infection). Cell type and time point are not known.

This sequence joins TRBV6-6 and TRBJ1-1; possible D gene TRBD1, 6 bases. The CDR3 runs 14 residues. Per the germline V gene, CDR1 is MNHNY and CDR2 is SVGAGI (reference sequence). Trimming stripped 8 bases from V and 4 bases from J, with 17 bases between. The CDR3 DNA reads TGTGCCAGCCGCTTTGGGGCAGGGGTCACTGAAGCTTTCTTT. This translates into CASRFGAGVTEAFF.

CDR3 sequence (DNA): TGCGCCAGCAGTGAGGGGGGGCAAAACGGGGAGCTGTTTTTT. This sequence encodes CASSEGGQNGELFF. The chain carries TRBV10-2 and TRBJ2-2; D may correspond to TRBD1 or TRBD2 (6 bases each). Germline V lookup: CDR1 WSHSY, CDR2 SAAADI. The CDR3 covers 14 residues. V lost 2 bases and J lost 7, with 11 bases in between.

This clonotype was seen more than once but under ten times. The chain has TRBV9 and TRBJ1-1; D not certain. The germline CDR1 and CDR2 sequences are SGDLS and YYNGEE. Trimming took 3 bases from V and 4 from J, leaving 10 bases between them. This CDR3 spans 13 amino acids. The CDR3 loop is CASSEQLTTEAFF. In DNA form, the CDR3 reads TGTGCCAGCAGCGAGCAGTTGACCACTGAAGCTTTCTTT.

The chain employs TRBV19 and TRBJ2-2; weak D call: TRBD2 (6 bases). The germline CDR1 and CDR2 sequences are LNHDA and SQIVND (reference sequence). The CDR3 runs 14 residues. V lost 8 bases and J lost 2, with 12 bases in between. The CDR3 loop reads CASRSGDNTGELFF. The DNA for the CDR3 is TGTGCCAGTCGCTCGGGAGATAACACCGGGGAGCTGTTTTTT.

This clonotype was observed a handful of times. V usage is TRBV28 and J usage is TRBJ2-7; TRBD2 agrees at 15 bases. The end of the DNA aligns better with TRBJ2-5, so the J call may be wrong. CDR3 size: 19 residues. Germline values: CDR1 MDHEN, CDR2 SYDVKM. The CDR3 sequence: CASSPEPGLAGGRGETQYF. Here the CDR3 DNA reads TGTGCCAGCAGCCCCGAACCGGGACTAGCGGGAGGTCGGGGTGAGACCCAGTACTTC.

The chain uses TRBV7-6 and TRBJ2-7, with TRBD1 identical over 9 bases. This CDR3 region has 15 residues. Trimming at V came to 6 bases and at J to 3 bases, leaving 9 bases not matched to a gene. Germline CDR1 SGHVS, CDR2 FNYEAQ. The CDR3 region is CASSQKRDRVYEQYF. The CDR3, as DNA: TGTGCCAGCAGTCAAAAACGGGACAGGGTCTACGAGCAGTACTTC.

The V and J genes are TRBV4-3 and TRBJ1-1; D gene uncertain. Germline loops: CDR1 LGHNA, CDR2 YSLEER. The CDR3 is 14 residues long. V lost 2 bases and J lost 1, with 8 bases in between. DNA of the CDR3: TGCGCCAGCAGCCAATTCTTGGAGAACACTGAAGCTTTCTTT. Protein: CASSQFLENTEAFF.

This clonotype was observed at least ten times. J is TRBJ2-7 and V is TRBV5-5, with D unresolved. With 4 bases removed from V and 7 bases from J, the gap between germline ends came to 15 bases. Germline lookup yields CDR1 SGHKS and CDR2 YYEKEE (reference sequence). This CDR3 has 13 residues. CDR3 in amino acids: CASSLDPLGEQYF. CDR3 coding DNA: TGTGCCAGCAGCCTGGACCCTTTGGGTGAGCAGTACTTC.

The CDR3 coding sequence is TGCGCCAGCAGCTTTCAGGGAAGTCCCTACGAGCAGTACTTC. Residues: CASSFQGSPYEQYF. This chain links TRBV5-1 with TRBJ2-7; maybe TRBD1 (5 bases). The germline CDR1 and CDR2 sequences are SGHRS and YFSETQ. The CDR3 length is 14 residues. The V end lost 2 bases, the J end lost 2 bases, and 11 bases lay between the germline ends.

The chain uses TRBV9 and TRBJ2-7; 7 bases match TRBD1. This CDR3 comprises 14 residues. J gave up 0 bases and V 1 base, and 1 base lay outside the gene matches. Germline CDR1 reads SGDLS; CDR2 reads YYNGEE. CDR3 protein: CASSVTGASYEQYF. The CDR3 DNA follows: TGTGCCAGCAGCGTAACAGGGGCCTCCTACGAGCAGTACTTC.

This clonotype was seen ten or more times. The chain joins TRBV5-1 to TRBJ1-2; TRBD1 agrees at 7 bases. The CDR3 is 15 amino acids. After removal of 4 bases from V and 0 bases from J, the junction contained 6 bases not matched to a gene. The germline CDR1 and CDR2 sequences are SGHRS and YFSETQ. The CDR3 protein is CASSSGTAANYGYTF. The CDR3 DNA reads as TGCGCCAGCAGCAGCGGGACAGCAGCTAACTATGGCTACACCTTC.

This clonotype was recorded a few times. The chain carries TRBV12-3 or TRBV12-4 and TRBJ1-5; 7 bases are a match to TRBD1. The CDR3 runs to 14 residues. J gave up 3 bases and V 5 bases, and 4 bases lay outside the gene matches. CDR3 in DNA: TGTGCCAGCAGTCCGACAGGGTCCAATCAGCCCCAGCATTTT. Protein product: CASSPTGSNQPQHF.